This is a list of T cell receptor beta chains from one sample in a study of blood T cell repertoires in COVID-19. Using immunoSEQ multiplex PCR, the repertoire was profiled, and TCRdb retains in-frame clones only, with some absent. The sample records some 100,000 clones, around 80% being singletons. The sample consisted of peripheral blood. The receptors shown here come from a man between 45 and 60 years old with active or convalescent COVID-19. CDR3s include the opening cysteine and the closing phenylalanine or tryptophan. D genes are given only for firm matches. Not all rows give a size; the values are once, few, many and, for expanded clones, a class.

V gene,J gene,clone size,D gene,CDR3 DNA,CDR3 protein
TRBV7-2,TRBJ2-7,.,.,TGTGCCAGCAGCTTAGCGCTAGCTAGTGGCGAGCAGTACTTC,CASSLALASGEQYF
TRBV5-6,TRBJ2-7,.,TRBD1,TGTGCCAGCAGCTTGATAGCAGGGGGCGAGGGCGAGCAGTACTTC,CASSLIAGGEGEQYF
TRBV12-5,TRBJ2-3,.,TRBD2,TGTGCTAGTCGGGGGGGGCGGACAGATACGCAGTATTTT,CASRGGRTDTQYF
TRBV30,TRBJ2-2,.,TRBD1,TGTGCCTGGAGTAGGGCAGGGGGTAATACCGGGGAGCTGTTTTTT,CAWSRAGGNTGELFF
TRBV5-4,TRBJ2-3,.,TRBD1,TGTGCCAGCAGCCGACCGGGACAGGGGGCAGAAGATACGCAGTATTTT,CASSRPGQGAEDTQYF
TRBV24-1,TRBJ2-1,once,TRBD2,TGTGCCACCAGTGATCCCTCACTAGCGGGGTGGGAGGGGGAGCAGTTCTTC,CATSDPSLAGWEGEQFF
TRBV12-3/TRBV12-4,TRBJ2-5,.,.,TGTGCCAGCAGTTTTAACATCCAAGGGGCCCAGTACTTC,CASSFNIQGAQYF
TRBV6-5,TRBJ2-7,.,.,TGTGCCAGCGCCCAGGGATTGGGCTCCTACGAGCAGTACTTC,CASAQGLGSYEQYF
TRBV19,TRBJ1-5,.,TRBD1,TGTGCCAGTAGTATGGGCCAGGGGGTTGATCAGCCCCAGCATTTT,CASSMGQGVDQPQHF
TRBV24-1,TRBJ1-1,.,.,TGTGCCACCAGTGATCCTGCAGGGACTCCCGCTGAAGCTTTCTTT,CATSDPAGTPAEAFF
TRBV25-1,TRBJ1-6,few,TRBD1,TGTGCCAGCAGTGATACAGGGGGGAATTCACCCCTCCACTTT,CASSDTGGNSPLHF
TRBV2,TRBJ1-3,many,.,TGTGCCAGCAGCGGTTTCATCGGAAACACCATATATTTT,CASSGFIGNTIYF
TRBV2,TRBJ2-7,.,TRBD1,TGTGCCAGCACCGAACAGGGGATCTCTTACGAGCAGTACTTC,CASTEQGISYEQYF
TRBV15,TRBJ1-2,.,.,TGTGCCACCAGCAGAGGGGGCGGGGAGCTGGGGGGCTACACCTTC,CATSRGGGELGGYTF
TRBV10-3,TRBJ2-5,.,TRBD1,TGTGCCATCAGTGAGTCGACGGGGACAGGCCCCCAAGAGACCCAGTACTTC,CAISESTGTGPQETQYF
TRBV2,TRBJ1-6,.,.,TGTGCCAGCAGTGCGGGTCTGGTACCCCTCCACTTT,CASSAGLVPLHF
TRBV19,TRBJ1-3,.,.,TGTGCCAGTAGTTTTAACTCTGGAAACACCATATATTTT,CASSFNSGNTIYF
TRBV27,TRBJ2-1,.,TRBD1,TGTGCCAGCAGTAGGGGACAGGGGGGCTCCTACAATGAGCAGTTCTTC,CASSRGQGGSYNEQFF
TRBV5-6,TRBJ1-5,once,TRBD1,TGTGCCAGCAGCTCGCCCCTCGACAGGGGGAATCAGCCCCAGCATTTT,CASSSPLDRGNQPQHF
TRBV29-1,TRBJ2-3,.,TRBD1,TGCAGCGCTACCGGGACAGGGGGTTTTGGTACGCAGTATTTT,CSATGTGGFGTQYF
TRBV18,TRBJ2-4,.,.,TGTGCCAGCTCACCAAGGACCGAGGGTGCCAAAAACATTCAGTACTTC,CASSPRTEGAKNIQYF
TRBV6-5,TRBJ1-5,.,.,TGTGCCAGCAGTTACGAAGGGGGAAGGGGCAATCAGCCCCAGCATTTT,CASSYEGGRGNQPQHF
TRBV28,TRBJ1-3,.,.,TGTGCCACCCTATCTGGAAACACCATATATTTT,CATLSGNTIYF
TRBV3-1/TRBV3-2,TRBJ2-3,once,.,TGTGCCACCGGCCGCGGAGTTGATACGCAGTATTTT,CATGRGVDTQYF
TRBV10-2,TRBJ1-1,.,.,TGCGCCAGCGTCGGGGGTACCGCTGAAGCTTTCTTT,CASVGGTAEAFF
TRBV7-2,TRBJ2-5,.,TRBD2,TGTGCCAGCAGCGTGGCTAGCGGGACCCAAGAGACCCAGTACTTC,CASSVASGTQETQYF
TRBV11-3,TRBJ2-3,.,.,TGTGCCAGCAGCAAACAGGGTAGGGCCACCACAGATACGCAGTATTTT,CASSKQGRATTDTQYF
TRBV5-1,TRBJ2-3,.,.,TGCGCCAGCAGCTCCAACACAGATACGCAGTATTTT,CASSSNTDTQYF
TRBV10-3,TRBJ1-4,once,.,TGTGCCATCAGTGAGCTACGGGGAGGATCTAATGAAAAACTGTTTTTT,CAISELRGGSNEKLFF
TRBV6-4,TRBJ2-3,.,TRBD2,TGTGCCACCGAGACTAGCGGGGGGGCGGCAGATACGCAGTATTTT,CATETSGGAADTQYF
TRBV7-9,TRBJ1-2,few,TRBD1,TGTGCCAGCACCCCGACAGGGACTAACTATGGCTACACCTTC,CASTPTGTNYGYTF
TRBV19,TRBJ2-6,once,TRBD1,TGTGCCAGTAAACAACAGGGGGTGCTTTCTGGGGCCAACGTCCTGACTTTC,CASKQQGVLSGANVLTF
TRBV11-2,TRBJ2-2,.,TRBD2,TGTGCCAGCAGCTTACGCGGGGGGGCCGACACCGGGGAGCTGTTTTTT,CASSLRGGADTGELFF
TRBV27,TRBJ1-6,.,TRBD1,TGTGCCAGCAGTTTATCTCACACAGGGGGGTATTCACCCCTCCACTTT,CASSLSHTGGYSPLHF
TRBV4-3,TRBJ1-2,.,.,TGCGCCAGCAGCCAAGACAGGGTTAACTATGGCTACACCTTC,CASSQDRVNYGYTF
TRBV6-5,TRBJ1-1,.,.,TGTGCCAGCAGTTACTCAGGGGGTTTCAACACTGAAGCTTTCTTT,CASSYSGGFNTEAFF
TRBV18,TRBJ2-3,.,TRBD1,TGTGCCAGCTCACCACAGCAGGGGGGCACAGATACGCAGTATTTT,CASSPQQGGTDTQYF
TRBV18,TRBJ1-6,.,TRBD1,TGTGCCAGCTCACCTTTGACTGGACAGGTATTAACCCTCCACTTT,CASSPLTGQVLTLHF
TRBV19,TRBJ2-5,.,TRBD2,TGTGCCAGTATTGGGGGGGACCAAGAGACCCAGTACTTC,CASIGGDQETQYF
TRBV2,TRBJ1-6,.,TRBD1,TGTGCCAGCAGGCCAACAGGGGAGCGTTCACCCCTCCACTTT,CASRPTGERSPLHF
TRBV5-4,TRBJ2-1,.,.,TGTGCCAGCAGCTTGGGAGACAATGAGCAGTTCTTC,CASSLGDNEQFF
TRBV11-2,TRBJ2-1,.,.,TGTGCCAGCAGCCCCCAGAGGGTTGTCCTCAATGAGCAGTTCTTC,CASSPQRVVLNEQFF
TRBV5-8,TRBJ2-4,.,.,TGTGCCAGCAGCCGGGCGGGGGCAACCAAAAACATTCAGTACTTC,CASSRAGATKNIQYF
TRBV28,TRBJ1-4,.,.,TGTGCCAGCAGCACGGGAGGGGTGATTAATGAAAAACTGTTTTTT,CASSTGGVINEKLFF
TRBV5-1,TRBJ2-1,few,.,TGCGCCAGCAGCTTGGGCAGCTCCTACAATGAGCAGTTCTTC,CASSLGSSYNEQFF
TRBV6-5,TRBJ1-2,.,TRBD1,TGTGCCAGCAGTTTACAGGGGGACTATGGCTACACCTTC,CASSLQGDYGYTF
TRBV5-4,TRBJ1-2,few,.,TGTGCCAGCAGCTTGGGGGGCAGGACTAACTATGGCTACACCTTC,CASSLGGRTNYGYTF
TRBV28,TRBJ2-5,few,.,TGTGCCAGCAGCGACCGGGGACACTTGGGGGAGACCCAGTACTTC,CASSDRGHLGETQYF
TRBV5-1,TRBJ2-2,.,TRBD1,TGCGCCAGCAGCCCAAGGGAAGGGGGCGCGATCGGGGAGCTGTTTTTT,CASSPREGGAIGELFF
TRBV9,TRBJ1-5,few,TRBD1,TGTGCCAGCAGCGCAGGAGGACAGGGTGATCAGCCCCAGCATTTT,CASSAGGQGDQPQHF
TRBV19,TRBJ1-4,few,.,TGTGCCAGTAGTCGTACAGCAACTAATGAAAAACTGTTTTTT,CASSRTATNEKLFF
TRBV28,TRBJ1-5,.,.,TGTGCCAGCAGTACCAGGACCTCGGGGCAGCCCCAGCATTTT,CASSTRTSGQPQHF
TRBV7-9,TRBJ1-1,.,TRBD1,TGTGCCAGCAGACCAGGGGGAGGACAGAACACTGAAGCTTTCTTT,CASRPGGGQNTEAFF
TRBV13,TRBJ1-1,.,TRBD1,TGTGCCAGCAGCTCTACGACAGGGTCGAACACTGAAGCTTTCTTT,CASSSTTGSNTEAFF
TRBV16,TRBJ2-7,once,TRBD1,TGTGCCAGCAGCCGCGACAGGGGGGCCCACGAGCAGTACTTC,CASSRDRGAHEQYF